This T cell receptor (beta chain) stems from a study of blood T cell repertoires in COVID-19. About the study: COVID-19 samples from acute and convalescent phases originated in the United States, Italy and Spain.

The CDR3 sequence is 15 residues long. V shed 5 bases and J shed 2 bases, with 15 bases lying between them. The germline CDR1 and CDR2 sequences are SGHAT and FQNNGV. As handled by the study authors: Amplification of reference gene primers provided the estimated nucleated cell counts. The assay was immunoSEQ multiplex PCR, and TCRdb's table has in-frame clones only and misses some. That table gives V, J and clone size, and the DNA gave D and trimming. The data show a few hundred thousand clones, around nine tenths seen once. The chain recombines TRBV11-2 with TRBJ2-5; D might be TRBD1 (6 bases). This receptor was obtained from a human donor in a cohort sampled during active COVID-19. The sample was peripheral blood. CDR3 region: CASSAGDNYQETQYF. In nucleotides, the CDR3 is TGTGCCAGCAGCGCCGGGGACAACTATCAAGAGACCCAGTACTTC.